Listed below are T cell receptor beta chains from one sample, sequenced in a study of cytomegalovirus exposure and HLA in healthy donors. Assay used: immunoSEQ multiplex PCR; TCRdb lists only in-frame clones, some missing. The sample yields some 130,000 clones, of which the top ten take up 1.5% to 2%. Specimen: PBMCs. The source of these receptors is a man aged 18 to 30 in good health and CMV-seronegative. Both conserved end residues are part of each CDR3. The order of the fields is D gene, J gene, V gene, CDR3 DNA, CDR3 protein. D genes are given only for firm matches.

d_gene: TRBD1
j_gene: TRBJ1-6
v_gene: TRBV27
CDR3nt: TGTGCCAGCGGAACATTAGGGACAGATTATAATTCACCCCTCCACTTT
CDR3aa: CASGTLGTDYNSPLHF

d_gene: NA
j_gene: TRBJ2-2
v_gene: TRBV18
CDR3nt: TGTGCCAGCTCACCGAACAGGGTGGGCACCGGGGAGCTGTTTTTT
CDR3aa: CASSPNRVGTGELFF

d_gene: TRBD2
j_gene: TRBJ2-3
v_gene: TRBV28
CDR3nt: TGTGCCAGCAGCCCCGCGGGACTAGCGGGGACGCATACGCAGTATTTT
CDR3aa: CASSPAGLAGTHTQYF

d_gene: NA
j_gene: TRBJ2-5
v_gene: TRBV27
CDR3nt: TGTGCCAGCAGAAACCTAGCATCCCAAGAGACCCAGTACTTC
CDR3aa: CASRNLASQETQYF

d_gene: TRBD1
j_gene: TRBJ1-5
v_gene: TRBV23-1
CDR3nt: TGCGCCAGCAGTCGAGGACAGGGGCCTAGTAGCAATCAGCCCCAGCATTTT
CDR3aa: CASSRGQGPSSNQPQHF

d_gene: TRBD1
j_gene: TRBJ2-7
v_gene: TRBV19
CDR3nt: TGTGCCAGTAGTATCGGGACAGGGAGTAACGAGCAGTACTTC
CDR3aa: CASSIGTGSNEQYF

d_gene: TRBD2
j_gene: TRBJ2-1
v_gene: TRBV9
CDR3nt: TGTGCCAGCAGCGTAGTCAGCGGGAGTAAGAATGAGCAGTTCTTC
CDR3aa: CASSVVSGSKNEQFF

d_gene: TRBD1
j_gene: TRBJ2-7
v_gene: TRBV19
CDR3nt: TGTGCCAGTGTTGATTATCAGGGGGCCGGCGAGCAGTACTTC
CDR3aa: CASVDYQGAGEQYF

d_gene: NA
j_gene: TRBJ1-5
v_gene: TRBV30
CDR3nt: TGTGCCTGGAGTCCGTGGGGCAAGTCGAGCAATCAGCCCCAGCATTTT
CDR3aa: CAWSPWGKSSNQPQHF

d_gene: NA
j_gene: TRBJ2-7
v_gene: TRBV7-9
CDR3nt: TGTGCCAGCAGCTCTGTTACAGGGGGGGCAGGGTACGAGCAGTACTTC
CDR3aa: CASSSVTGGAGYEQYF

d_gene: NA
j_gene: TRBJ2-7
v_gene: TRBV18
CDR3nt: TGTGCCAGCTCAATCCGGACTGATGGGTACGAGCAGTACTTC
CDR3aa: CASSIRTDGYEQYF

d_gene: NA
j_gene: TRBJ1-5
v_gene: TRBV30
CDR3nt: TGTGCCTGGAGTGTACAAGTGGATCAGCCCCAGCATTTT
CDR3aa: CAWSVQVDQPQHF

d_gene: NA
j_gene: TRBJ1-1
v_gene: TRBV30
CDR3nt: TGTGCCTGGAGTAATTTCCCCCCAAGGGGCGCTTTCTTT
CDR3aa: CAWSNFPPRGAFF

d_gene: NA
j_gene: TRBJ2-2
v_gene: TRBV19
CDR3nt: TGTGCCAGTCGGGGGGCAGTAAACACCGGGGAGCTGTTTTTT
CDR3aa: CASRGAVNTGELFF

d_gene: NA
j_gene: TRBJ1-2
v_gene: TRBV30
CDR3nt: TGTGCCTGGAAAAGTTACACAGCATACTATGGCTACACCTTC
CDR3aa: CAWKSYTAYYGYTF

d_gene: TRBD1
j_gene: TRBJ1-1
v_gene: TRBV29-1
CDR3nt: TGCAGCGCCTACGGCGGGACAGGGGACGGCACTGAAGCTTTCTTT
CDR3aa: CSAYGGTGDGTEAFF

d_gene: NA
j_gene: TRBJ1-3
v_gene: TRBV14
CDR3nt: TGTGCCAGCAGCCAAGAAGCGGGCAGGGTGAATGGAAACACCATATATTTT
CDR3aa: CASSQEAGRVNGNTIYF

d_gene: NA
j_gene: TRBJ1-5
v_gene: TRBV18
CDR3nt: TGTGCCAGCTCATCTACTTATCCTCTTGGGGGGGATCGGCAGCCCCAGCATTTT
CDR3aa: CASSSTYPLGGDRQPQHF

d_gene: TRBD2
j_gene: TRBJ2-5
v_gene: TRBV28
CDR3nt: TGTGCCAGCAGTCCCACGGGGGGGCAAGAGACCCAGTACTTC
CDR3aa: CASSPTGGQETQYF

d_gene: NA
j_gene: TRBJ1-6
v_gene: TRBV4-3
CDR3nt: TGCGCCAGCAGCCAAGATCTCAATACAGGGTTATCCTATAATTCACCCCTCCACTTT
CDR3aa: CASSQDLNTGLSYNSPLHF